These T cell receptor beta chains were read from a single sample in a study of identical twins. TCRdb re-analysed the 5' RACE reads in MiXCR, keeping a single row per CDR3 protein. The sample consists of roughly 500,000 distinct CDR3 sequences, roughly a fifth of them appearing once. This sample also appeared in a second study, on T cells expressing NK-cell markers.

Sequencing was performed on CD4+ T cells sorted from blood. The source is a woman aged 18-29 years in good health. The CDR3 runs from the conserved cysteine through the conserved F or W. D genes are given only for firm matches. Clone size is stated in some rows and not others, as once, few, many or a class when expanded.

d_call: TRBD1; clone_size: many; cdr3_length: 14; j_call: TRBJ1-6; v_call: TRBV12-3/TRBV12-4; cdr3_aa: CASNGQGGNSPLHF; cdr3_nt: TGTGCCAGCAATGGACAGGGGGGAAATTCACCCCTCCACTTT
d_call: NA; clone_size: few; cdr3_length: 13; j_call: TRBJ2-3; v_call: TRBV5-1; cdr3_aa: CASSSQETDTQYF; cdr3_nt: TGCGCCAGCAGCTCCCAAGAAACAGATACGCAGTATTTT
d_call: NA; clone_size: few; cdr3_length: 14; j_call: TRBJ2-1; v_call: TRBV15; cdr3_aa: CATSREAFRNEQFF; cdr3_nt: TGTGCCACCAGCAGAGAGGCCTTCCGTAATGAGCAGTTCTTC
d_call: NA; clone_size: NA; cdr3_length: 14; j_call: TRBJ2-4; v_call: TRBV5-1; cdr3_aa: CASSLRDGPGLQYF; cdr3_nt: TGCGCCAGCAGCTTACGGGACGGCCCTGGACTCCAGTACTTC
d_call: TRBD1; clone_size: few; cdr3_length: 14; j_call: TRBJ2-1; v_call: TRBV20-1; cdr3_aa: CSAVRTGVYNEQFF; cdr3_nt: TGCAGTGCTGTTCGGACAGGGGTTTACAATGAGCAGTTCTTC
d_call: NA; clone_size: many; cdr3_length: 10; j_call: TRBJ1-4; v_call: TRBV20-1; cdr3_aa: CSAKNEKLFF; cdr3_nt: TGCAGTGCAAAGAATGAAAAACTGTTTTTT
d_call: NA; clone_size: few; cdr3_length: 12; j_call: TRBJ2-5; v_call: TRBV25-1; cdr3_aa: CASSPSDETQYF; cdr3_nt: TGTGCCAGCAGTCCTAGTGACGAGACCCAGTACTTC
d_call: NA; clone_size: few; cdr3_length: 14; j_call: TRBJ2-7; v_call: TRBV10-3; cdr3_aa: CAITSAQGSYEQYF; cdr3_nt: TGTGCCATCACTTCTGCTCAGGGCTCCTACGAGCAGTACTTC
d_call: NA; clone_size: few; cdr3_length: 13; j_call: TRBJ2-3; v_call: TRBV7-9; cdr3_aa: CASSLGASDTQYF; cdr3_nt: TGTGCCAGCAGCTTAGGCGCCTCAGATACGCAGTATTTT
d_call: NA; clone_size: NA; cdr3_length: 15; j_call: TRBJ2-5; v_call: TRBV7-8; cdr3_aa: CASSLAGWRRETQYF; cdr3_nt: TGTGCCAGCAGCTTAGCTGGTTGGAGGCGAGAGACCCAGTACTTC
d_call: TRBD2; clone_size: NA; cdr3_length: 15; j_call: TRBJ2-2; v_call: TRBV6-2/TRBV6-3; cdr3_aa: CASSYYGGAAGELFF; cdr3_nt: TGTGCCAGCAGTTACTACGGGGGGGCTGCCGGGGAGCTGTTTTTT
d_call: NA; clone_size: NA; cdr3_length: 15; j_call: TRBJ2-5; v_call: TRBV7-9; cdr3_aa: CASSLGGANQETQYF; cdr3_nt: TGTGCCAGCAGCTTAGGAGGGGCGAACCAAGAGACCCAGTACTTC
d_call: NA; clone_size: NA; cdr3_length: 14; j_call: TRBJ2-1; v_call: TRBV20-1; cdr3_aa: CSARDPGLNNEQFF; cdr3_nt: TGCAGTGCTAGAGATCCGGGACTCAACAATGAGCAGTTCTTC
d_call: NA; clone_size: NA; cdr3_length: 14; j_call: TRBJ1-2; v_call: TRBV12-3/TRBV12-4; cdr3_aa: CASNGRGQDYGYTF; cdr3_nt: TGTGCCAGCAACGGCCGGGGCCAGGACTATGGCTACACCTTC
d_call: NA; clone_size: NA; cdr3_length: 14; j_call: TRBJ2-7; v_call: TRBV6-1; cdr3_aa: CASSRPSSRYEQYF; cdr3_nt: TGTGCCAGCAGTCGCCCAAGTTCGCGCTACGAGCAGTACTTC
d_call: TRBD2; clone_size: NA; cdr3_length: 16; j_call: TRBJ2-1; v_call: TRBV20-1; cdr3_aa: CSACDPGTSNVNEQFF; cdr3_nt: TGCAGTGCTTGTGACCCCGGGACTAGTAACGTCAATGAGCAGTTCTTC
d_call: NA; clone_size: NA; cdr3_length: 20; j_call: TRBJ1-2; v_call: TRBV7-6; cdr3_aa: CASSLVTSRGRGPTNYGYTF; cdr3_nt: TGTGCCAGCAGCTTAGTTACATCTAGAGGCAGGGGCCCCACTAACTATGGCTACACCTTC
d_call: NA; clone_size: few; cdr3_length: 13; j_call: TRBJ1-1; v_call: TRBV27; cdr3_aa: CASKSRRWTEAFF; cdr3_nt: TGTGCCAGCAAAAGTCGGAGGTGGACTGAAGCTTTCTTT
d_call: NA; clone_size: many; cdr3_length: 15; j_call: TRBJ1-2; v_call: TRBV12-3/TRBV12-4; cdr3_aa: CASSLGGGGNYGYTF; cdr3_nt: TGTGCCAGCAGTTTAGGTGGGGGGGGGAACTATGGCTACACCTTC
d_call: TRBD1; clone_size: few; cdr3_length: 14; j_call: TRBJ1-2; v_call: TRBV29-1; cdr3_aa: CSVEAQTGGAKYTF; cdr3_nt: TGCAGCGTTGAAGCTCAGACAGGGGGCGCGAAGTACACCTTC
d_call: NA; clone_size: few; cdr3_length: 16; j_call: TRBJ1-2; v_call: TRBV12-3/TRBV12-4; cdr3_aa: CASSPRAPGGNYGYTF; cdr3_nt: TGTGCCAGCAGTCCACGGGCGCCTGGGGGTAACTATGGCTACACCTTC
d_call: TRBD1; clone_size: NA; cdr3_length: 14; j_call: TRBJ2-2; v_call: TRBV5-1; cdr3_aa: CASSLDTGAGELFF; cdr3_nt: TGCGCCAGCAGCTTGGACACAGGGGCCGGGGAGCTGTTTTTT
d_call: NA; clone_size: many; cdr3_length: 15; j_call: TRBJ2-3; v_call: TRBV12-3/TRBV12-4; cdr3_aa: CASSLEAGQTHTQYF; cdr3_nt: TGTGCCAGCAGTTTAGAAGCGGGACAGACACATACGCAGTATTTT
d_call: TRBD2; clone_size: many; cdr3_length: 16; j_call: TRBJ2-1; v_call: TRBV7-2; cdr3_aa: CASSPQAQREMGEQFF; cdr3_nt: TGTGCCAGCAGCCCACAGGCTCAGCGGGAGATGGGTGAGCAGTTCTTC
d_call: NA; clone_size: many; cdr3_length: 14; j_call: TRBJ1-5; v_call: TRBV12-3/TRBV12-4; cdr3_aa: CASSQHVPGQPQHF; cdr3_nt: TGTGCCAGCAGCCAGCACGTCCCTGGGCAGCCCCAGCATTTT
d_call: TRBD2; clone_size: few; cdr3_length: 15; j_call: TRBJ2-5; v_call: TRBV20-1; cdr3_aa: CSATRGLAGGETQYF; cdr3_nt: TGCAGTGCTACTAGGGGACTAGCGGGTGGCGAGACCCAGTACTTC
d_call: NA; clone_size: NA; cdr3_length: 11; j_call: TRBJ2-2; v_call: TRBV6-6; cdr3_aa: CASTVTGELFF; cdr3_nt: TGTGCCAGCACCGTAACCGGGGAGCTGTTTTTT
d_call: NA; clone_size: NA; cdr3_length: 14; j_call: TRBJ2-7; v_call: TRBV20-1; cdr3_aa: CSARDRAGLVEQYF; cdr3_nt: TGCAGTGCTAGAGATAGGGCAGGACTGGTCGAGCAGTACTTC
d_call: TRBD1; clone_size: many; cdr3_length: 15; j_call: TRBJ1-1; v_call: TRBV2; cdr3_aa: CASSPTGAAGTEAFF; cdr3_nt: TGTGCCAGCAGCCCAACAGGGGCGGCGGGCACTGAAGCTTTCTTT
d_call: NA; clone_size: NA; cdr3_length: 17; j_call: TRBJ2-3; v_call: TRBV5-1; cdr3_aa: CASSLSLPGPSTDTQYF; cdr3_nt: TGCGCCAGCAGCTTGAGCTTGCCGGGGCCGAGCACAGATACGCAGTATTTT
d_call: NA; clone_size: NA; cdr3_length: 17; j_call: TRBJ2-2; v_call: TRBV12-3/TRBV12-4; cdr3_aa: CASSLGETRSSHGELFF; cdr3_nt: TGTGCCAGCAGTTTAGGAGAGACTAGGTCATCCCACGGGGAGCTGTTTTTT
d_call: TRBD1; clone_size: few; cdr3_length: 12; j_call: TRBJ2-1; v_call: TRBV10-3; cdr3_aa: CATRDRAGEQFF; cdr3_nt: TGTGCCACCAGGGACAGGGCTGGTGAGCAGTTCTTC
d_call: NA; clone_size: many; cdr3_length: 14; j_call: TRBJ2-2; v_call: TRBV20-1; cdr3_aa: CSASPSGNTGELFF; cdr3_nt: TGCAGTGCTAGTCCCAGCGGGAACACCGGGGAGCTGTTTTTT
d_call: TRBD2; clone_size: few; cdr3_length: 16; j_call: TRBJ2-1; v_call: TRBV12-3/TRBV12-4; cdr3_aa: CASRPGTSGRGGEQFF; cdr3_nt: TGTGCCAGCAGACCCGGGACTAGCGGGAGGGGCGGTGAGCAGTTCTTC
d_call: TRBD1; clone_size: NA; cdr3_length: 17; j_call: TRBJ2-7; v_call: TRBV19; cdr3_aa: CATLDTARGTGADEQYF; cdr3_nt: TGTGCCACCCTGGACACCGCGCGCGGGACAGGGGCGGACGAGCAGTACTTC
d_call: TRBD2; clone_size: NA; cdr3_length: 15; j_call: TRBJ2-5; v_call: TRBV12-3/TRBV12-4; cdr3_aa: CASSFLGLAGETQYF; cdr3_nt: TGTGCCAGCAGTTTTCTGGGACTAGCGGGAGAGACCCAGTACTTC
d_call: NA; clone_size: many; cdr3_length: 10; j_call: TRBJ1-1; v_call: TRBV20-1; cdr3_aa: CSVGRDEAFF; cdr3_nt: TGCAGTGTTGGGCGAGATGAAGCTTTCTTT
d_call: TRBD1; clone_size: few; cdr3_length: 16; j_call: TRBJ1-2; v_call: TRBV4-3; cdr3_aa: CASRRDRGLANYGYTF; cdr3_nt: TGCGCCAGCAGACGGGACAGGGGGTTAGCTAACTATGGCTACACCTTC
d_call: NA; clone_size: NA; cdr3_length: 13; j_call: TRBJ1-4; v_call: TRBV6-6; cdr3_aa: CASLWGEEEKLFF; cdr3_nt: TGTGCCAGCCTCTGGGGGGAGGAGGAAAAACTGTTTTTT
d_call: TRBD2; clone_size: NA; cdr3_length: 12; j_call: TRBJ2-5; v_call: TRBV7-9; cdr3_aa: CASIGGGETQYF; cdr3_nt: TGTGCCAGCATCGGGGGGGGAGAGACCCAGTACTTC
d_call: NA; clone_size: NA; cdr3_length: 12; j_call: TRBJ2-3; v_call: TRBV12-3/TRBV12-4; cdr3_aa: CASSPQGLAQYF; cdr3_nt: TGTGCCAGCAGTCCCCAGGGATTGGCGCAGTATTTT
d_call: NA; clone_size: many; cdr3_length: 14; j_call: TRBJ2-7; v_call: TRBV5-1; cdr3_aa: CASGLLTGQDEQYF; cdr3_nt: TGCGCCAGCGGACTATTGACAGGGCAAGACGAGCAGTACTTC
d_call: NA; clone_size: NA; cdr3_length: 14; j_call: TRBJ2-2; v_call: TRBV6-2/TRBV6-3; cdr3_aa: CASSSDAVTGELFF; cdr3_nt: TGTGCCAGCAGTTCGGACGCAGTGACCGGGGAGCTGTTTTTT
d_call: NA; clone_size: few; cdr3_length: 12; j_call: TRBJ2-7; v_call: TRBV12-3/TRBV12-4; cdr3_aa: CASRFSSYEQYF; cdr3_nt: TGTGCCAGCAGATTCAGCTCCTACGAGCAGTACTTC
d_call: TRBD1; clone_size: NA; cdr3_length: 15; j_call: TRBJ1-2; v_call: TRBV11-2; cdr3_aa: CASSRNYDRDYGYTF; cdr3_nt: TGTGCCAGCAGCCGCAATTATGACAGGGATTATGGCTACACCTTC
d_call: NA; clone_size: NA; cdr3_length: 11; j_call: TRBJ1-1; v_call: TRBV29-1; cdr3_aa: CSVGGGTEAFF; cdr3_nt: TGCAGCGTTGGGGGTGGAACTGAAGCTTTCTTT
d_call: NA; clone_size: NA; cdr3_length: 17; j_call: TRBJ2-7; v_call: TRBV7-9; cdr3_aa: CASSSPSTTGGNYEQYF; cdr3_nt: TGTGCCAGCAGCTCACCGTCGACCACGGGCGGGAACTACGAGCAGTACTTC
d_call: NA; clone_size: NA; cdr3_length: 14; j_call: TRBJ2-2; v_call: TRBV5-1; cdr3_aa: CASISGHGTGELFF; cdr3_nt: TGCGCCAGCATTTCGGGACATGGGACCGGGGAGCTGTTTTTT
d_call: NA; clone_size: NA; cdr3_length: 15; j_call: TRBJ2-7; v_call: TRBV9; cdr3_aa: CASSVADSRTYERYF; cdr3_nt: TGTGCCAGCAGCGTAGCCGACTCGAGAACCTACGAGCGGTACTTC
d_call: NA; clone_size: NA; cdr3_length: 13; j_call: TRBJ1-6; v_call: TRBV19; cdr3_aa: CASGGLPDSPLHF; cdr3_nt: TGTGCCAGTGGAGGTCTACCGGATTCACCCCTCCACTTT
d_call: NA; clone_size: many; cdr3_length: 12; j_call: TRBJ2-1; v_call: TRBV20-1; cdr3_aa: CSARGPADEQFF; cdr3_nt: TGCAGTGCTAGAGGACCCGCCGATGAGCAGTTCTTC
d_call: NA; clone_size: few; cdr3_length: 14; j_call: TRBJ2-1; v_call: TRBV5-1; cdr3_aa: CASSTGPLYNEQFF; cdr3_nt: TGCGCCAGCAGCACGGGACCGCTCTACAATGAGCAGTTCTTC
d_call: NA; clone_size: few; cdr3_length: 13; j_call: TRBJ1-1; v_call: TRBV5-5; cdr3_aa: CASSLDELQRGFF; cdr3_nt: TGTGCCAGCAGCTTGGATGAGTTGCAGAGGGGCTTCTTT